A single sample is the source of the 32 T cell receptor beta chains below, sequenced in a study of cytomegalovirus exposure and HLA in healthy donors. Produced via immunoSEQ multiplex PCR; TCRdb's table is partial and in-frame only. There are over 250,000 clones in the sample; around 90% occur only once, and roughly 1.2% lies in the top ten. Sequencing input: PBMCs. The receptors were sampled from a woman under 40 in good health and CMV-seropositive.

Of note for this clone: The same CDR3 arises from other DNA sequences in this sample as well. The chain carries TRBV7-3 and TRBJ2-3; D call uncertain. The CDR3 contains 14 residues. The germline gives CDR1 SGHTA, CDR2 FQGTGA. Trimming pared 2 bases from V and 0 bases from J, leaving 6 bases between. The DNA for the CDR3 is TGTGCCAGCAGCTTACTTGGCAGCACAGATACGCAGTATTTT. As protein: CASSLLGSTDTQYF.

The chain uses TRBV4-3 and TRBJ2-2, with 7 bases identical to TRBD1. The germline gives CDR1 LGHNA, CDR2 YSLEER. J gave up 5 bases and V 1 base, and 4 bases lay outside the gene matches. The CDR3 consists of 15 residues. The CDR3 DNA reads TGCGCCAGCAGCCAAGGACAGGGTTGGACCGGGGAGCTGTTTTTT. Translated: CASSQGQGWTGELFF.

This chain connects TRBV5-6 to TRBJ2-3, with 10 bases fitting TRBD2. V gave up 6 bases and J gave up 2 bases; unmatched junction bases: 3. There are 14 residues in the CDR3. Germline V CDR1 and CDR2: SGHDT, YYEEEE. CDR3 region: CASTSGGDTDTQYF. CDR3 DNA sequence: TGTGCCAGCACGAGCGGGGGGGACACAGATACGCAGTATTTT.

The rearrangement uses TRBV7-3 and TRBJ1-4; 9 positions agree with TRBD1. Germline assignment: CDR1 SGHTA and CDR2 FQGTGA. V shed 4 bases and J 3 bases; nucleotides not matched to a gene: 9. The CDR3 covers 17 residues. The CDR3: CASSSTRRDRANEKLFF. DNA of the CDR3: TGTGCCAGCAGCTCAACTCGCCGGGACAGGGCTAATGAAAAACTGTTTTTT.

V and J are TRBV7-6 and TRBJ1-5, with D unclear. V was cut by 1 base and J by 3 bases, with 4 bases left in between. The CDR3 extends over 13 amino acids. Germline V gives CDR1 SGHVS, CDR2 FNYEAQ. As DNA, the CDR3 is TGTGCCAGCAGCTTAGGGAACAATCAGCCCCAGCATTTT. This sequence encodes CASSLGNNQPQHF.

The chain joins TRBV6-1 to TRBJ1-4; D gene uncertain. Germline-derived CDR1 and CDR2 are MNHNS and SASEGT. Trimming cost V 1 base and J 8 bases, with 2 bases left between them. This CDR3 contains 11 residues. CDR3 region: CASSEGEKLFF. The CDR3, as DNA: TGTGCCAGCAGTGAAGGCGAAAAACTGTTTTTT.

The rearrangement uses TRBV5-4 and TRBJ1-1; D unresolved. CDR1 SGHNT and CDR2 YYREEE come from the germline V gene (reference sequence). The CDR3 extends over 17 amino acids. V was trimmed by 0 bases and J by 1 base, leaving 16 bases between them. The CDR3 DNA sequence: TGTGCCAGCAGCTTGGGATGGGGAAGCTTGGGGAACACTGAAGCTTTCTTT. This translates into CASSLGWGSLGNTEAFF.

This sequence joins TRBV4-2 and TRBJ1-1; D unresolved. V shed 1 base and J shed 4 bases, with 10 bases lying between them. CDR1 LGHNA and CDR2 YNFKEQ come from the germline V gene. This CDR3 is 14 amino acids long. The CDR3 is CASSQVLKPTEAFF. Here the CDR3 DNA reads TGTGCCAGCAGCCAAGTTCTTAAACCCACTGAAGCTTTCTTT.

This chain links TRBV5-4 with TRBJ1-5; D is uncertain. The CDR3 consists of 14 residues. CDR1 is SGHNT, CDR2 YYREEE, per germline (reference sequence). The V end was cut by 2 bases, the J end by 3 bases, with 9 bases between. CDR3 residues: CASSLWGYNQPQHF. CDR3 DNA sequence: TGTGCCAGCAGCTTATGGGGATACAATCAGCCCCAGCATTTT.

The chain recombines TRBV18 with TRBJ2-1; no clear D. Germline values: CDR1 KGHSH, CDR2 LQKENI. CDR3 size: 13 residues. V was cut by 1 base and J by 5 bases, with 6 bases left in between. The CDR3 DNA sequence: TGTGCCAGCTCACCACTCAGAGACAATGAGCAGTTCTTC. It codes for CASSPLRDNEQFF.

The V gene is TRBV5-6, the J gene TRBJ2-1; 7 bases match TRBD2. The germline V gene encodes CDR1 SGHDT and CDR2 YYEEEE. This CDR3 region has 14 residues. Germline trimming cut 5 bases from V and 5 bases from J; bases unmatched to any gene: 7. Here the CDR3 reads CASRRLAADNEQFF. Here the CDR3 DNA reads TGTGCCAGCAGGCGGCTAGCGGCGGACAATGAGCAGTTCTTC.

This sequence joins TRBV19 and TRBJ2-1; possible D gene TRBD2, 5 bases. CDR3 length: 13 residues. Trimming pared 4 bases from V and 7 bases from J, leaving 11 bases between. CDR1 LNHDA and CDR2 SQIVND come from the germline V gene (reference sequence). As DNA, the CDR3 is TGTGCCAGTAGTAGAGGAGGAGAGAATGAGCAGTTCTTC. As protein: CASSRGGENEQFF. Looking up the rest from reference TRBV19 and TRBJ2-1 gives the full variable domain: DGGITQSPKYLFRKEGQNVTLSCEQNLNHDAMYWYRQDPGQGLRLIYYSQIVNDFQKGDIAEGYSVSREKKESFPLTVTSAQKNPTAFYLCASSRGGENEQFFGPGTRLTVL.

In DNA form, the CDR3 reads TGCGCCAGCAGCTTTACTAGCGGGGGAGGTTCAGATACGCAGTATTTT. Its protein is CASSFTSGGGSDTQYF. The chain uses TRBV5-1 and TRBJ2-3; 11 bases map to TRBD2. The V gene end was trimmed by 2 bases and the J gene end by 4 bases; junction bases not matched to a gene: 6. This CDR3 has 16 residues. Germline lookup yields CDR1 SGHRS and CDR2 YFSETQ.

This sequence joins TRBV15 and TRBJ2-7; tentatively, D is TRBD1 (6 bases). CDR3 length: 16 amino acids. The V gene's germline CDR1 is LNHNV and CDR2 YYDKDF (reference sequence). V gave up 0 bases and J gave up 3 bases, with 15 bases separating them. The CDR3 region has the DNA TGTGCCACCAGCAGAGATTTGGGACAAATGCTCTACGAGCAGTACTTC. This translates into CATSRDLGQMLYEQYF. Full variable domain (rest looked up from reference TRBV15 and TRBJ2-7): DAMVIQNPRYQVTQFGKPVTLSCSQTLNHNVMYWYQQKSSQAPKLLFHYYDKDFNNEADTPDNFQSRRPNTSFCFLDIRSPGLGDTAMYLCATSRDLGQMLYEQYFGPGTRLTVT.

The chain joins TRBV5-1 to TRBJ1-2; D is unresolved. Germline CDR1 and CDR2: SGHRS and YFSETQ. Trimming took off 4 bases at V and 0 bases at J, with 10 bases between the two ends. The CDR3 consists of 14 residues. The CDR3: CASSPDGTNYGYTF. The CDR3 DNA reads TGCGCCAGCAGCCCGGACGGGACTAACTATGGCTACACCTTC.

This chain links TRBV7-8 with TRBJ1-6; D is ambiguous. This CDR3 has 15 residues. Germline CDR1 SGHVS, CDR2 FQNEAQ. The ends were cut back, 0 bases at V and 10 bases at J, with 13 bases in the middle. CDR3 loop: CASSLALTGFSPLHF. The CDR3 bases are TGTGCCAGCAGCTTAGCCCTCACCGGATTCTCACCCCTCCACTTT.

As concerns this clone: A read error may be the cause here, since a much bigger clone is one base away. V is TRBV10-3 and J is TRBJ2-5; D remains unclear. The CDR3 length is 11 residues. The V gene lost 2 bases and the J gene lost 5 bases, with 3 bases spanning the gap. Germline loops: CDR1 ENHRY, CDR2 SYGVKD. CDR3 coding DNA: TGTGCCATCAGTGAGCTGGAGACCCAGTACTTC. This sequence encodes CAISELETQYF.

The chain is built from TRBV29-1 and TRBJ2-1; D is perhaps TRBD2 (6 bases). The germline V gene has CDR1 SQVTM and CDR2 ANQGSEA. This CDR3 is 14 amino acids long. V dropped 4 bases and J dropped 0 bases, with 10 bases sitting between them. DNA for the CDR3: TGCAGCGTTGGCCCCGGGAGCTCCTACAATGAGCAGTTCTTC. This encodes CSVGPGSSYNEQFF.

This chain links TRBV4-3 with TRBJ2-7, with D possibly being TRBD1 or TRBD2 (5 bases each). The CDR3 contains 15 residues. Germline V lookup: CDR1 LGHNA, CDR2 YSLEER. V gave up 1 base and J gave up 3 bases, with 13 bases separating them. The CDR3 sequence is CASSQGAQGRYEQYF. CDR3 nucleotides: TGCGCCAGCAGCCAAGGGGCCCAGGGACGCTACGAGCAGTACTTC.

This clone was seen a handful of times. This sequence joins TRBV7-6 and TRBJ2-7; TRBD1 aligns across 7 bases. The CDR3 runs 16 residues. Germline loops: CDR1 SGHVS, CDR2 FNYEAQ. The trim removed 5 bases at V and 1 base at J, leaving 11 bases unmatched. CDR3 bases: TGTGCCAGCAGCCAAGGGACAGATCCAGGGTCCTACGAGCAGTACTTC. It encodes CASSQGTDPGSYEQYF.

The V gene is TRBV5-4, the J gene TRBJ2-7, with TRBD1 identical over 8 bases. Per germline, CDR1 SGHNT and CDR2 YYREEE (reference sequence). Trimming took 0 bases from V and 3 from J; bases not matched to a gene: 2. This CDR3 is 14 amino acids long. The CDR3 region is CASSLGGTGYEQYF. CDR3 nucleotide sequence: TGTGCCAGCAGCTTGGGTGGGACAGGCTACGAGCAGTACTTC.

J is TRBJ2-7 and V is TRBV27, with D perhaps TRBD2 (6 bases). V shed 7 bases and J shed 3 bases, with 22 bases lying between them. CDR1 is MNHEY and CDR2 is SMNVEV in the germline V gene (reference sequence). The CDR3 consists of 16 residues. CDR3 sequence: CASIPPPQVGGYEQYF. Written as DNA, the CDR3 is TGTGCCAGCATCCCCCCCCCGCAGGTGGGAGGCTACGAGCAGTACTTC.

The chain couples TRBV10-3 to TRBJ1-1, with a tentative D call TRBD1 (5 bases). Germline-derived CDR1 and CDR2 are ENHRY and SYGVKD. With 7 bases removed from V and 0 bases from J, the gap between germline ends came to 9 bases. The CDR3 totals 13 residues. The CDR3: CAITGRVNTEAFF. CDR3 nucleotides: TGTGCCATCACGGGCAGGGTGAACACTGAAGCTTTCTTT.

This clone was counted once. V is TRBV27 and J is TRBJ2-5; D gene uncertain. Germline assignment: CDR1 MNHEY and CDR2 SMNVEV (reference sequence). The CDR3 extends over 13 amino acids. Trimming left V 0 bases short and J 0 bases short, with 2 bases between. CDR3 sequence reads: CASSLSYQETQYF. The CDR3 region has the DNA TGTGCCAGCAGTTTATCGTACCAAGAGACCCAGTACTTC.

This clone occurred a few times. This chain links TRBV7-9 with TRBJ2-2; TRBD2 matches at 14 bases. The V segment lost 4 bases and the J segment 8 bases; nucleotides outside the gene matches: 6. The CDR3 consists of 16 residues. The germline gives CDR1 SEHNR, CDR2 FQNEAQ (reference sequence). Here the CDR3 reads CASSSGLAGVKGELFF. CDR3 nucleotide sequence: TGTGCCAGCAGCTCGGGACTAGCGGGAGTGAAAGGGGAGCTGTTTTTT.

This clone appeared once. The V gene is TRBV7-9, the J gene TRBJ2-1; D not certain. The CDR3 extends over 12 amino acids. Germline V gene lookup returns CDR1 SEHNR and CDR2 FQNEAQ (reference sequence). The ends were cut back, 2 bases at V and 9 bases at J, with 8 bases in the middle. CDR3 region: CASSLRSGEQFF. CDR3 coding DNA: TGTGCCAGCAGCTTACGGTCAGGTGAGCAGTTCTTC.

The CDR3 here is CASSPGVGYEQYF. The CDR3 DNA reads as TGTGCCAGCAGCCCCGGGGTCGGCTACGAGCAGTACTTC. The V and J genes are TRBV5-6 and TRBJ2-7; D is perhaps TRBD2 (5 bases). The CDR3 contains 13 residues. Germline V gene sequence: CDR1 SGHDT, CDR2 YYEEEE. Trimming removed 4 bases from V and 3 bases from J, with 11 bases in between.

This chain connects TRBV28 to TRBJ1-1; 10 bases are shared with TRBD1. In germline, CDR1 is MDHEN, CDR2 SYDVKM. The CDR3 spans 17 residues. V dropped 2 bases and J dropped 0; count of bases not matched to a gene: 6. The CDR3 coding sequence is TGTGCCAGCAGTTTAACCGTCGGGACAGGGGTGAACACTGAAGCTTTCTTT. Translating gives CASSLTVGTGVNTEAFF.

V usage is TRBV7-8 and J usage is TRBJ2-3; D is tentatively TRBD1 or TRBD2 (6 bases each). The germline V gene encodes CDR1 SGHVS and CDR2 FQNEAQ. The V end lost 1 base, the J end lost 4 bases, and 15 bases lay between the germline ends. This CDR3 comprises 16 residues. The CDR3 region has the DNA TGTGCCAGCAGCTTAGTATCTGGGGGGCGCGCAGATACGCAGTATTTT. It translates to CASSLVSGGRADTQYF.

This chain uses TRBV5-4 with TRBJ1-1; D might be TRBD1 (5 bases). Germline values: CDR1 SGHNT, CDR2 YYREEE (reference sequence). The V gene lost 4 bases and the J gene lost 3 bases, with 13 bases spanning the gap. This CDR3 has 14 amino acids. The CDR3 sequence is CASSQGALYTEAFF. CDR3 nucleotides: TGTGCCAGCAGCCAAGGGGCTTTGTACACTGAAGCTTTCTTT.

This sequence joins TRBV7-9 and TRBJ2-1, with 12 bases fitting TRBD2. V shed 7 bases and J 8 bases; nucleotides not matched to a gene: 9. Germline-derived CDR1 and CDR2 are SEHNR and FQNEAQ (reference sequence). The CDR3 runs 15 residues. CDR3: CASTLTSGSWDEQFF. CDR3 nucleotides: TGTGCCAGCACCTTGACTAGCGGGAGTTGGGATGAGCAGTTCTTC.

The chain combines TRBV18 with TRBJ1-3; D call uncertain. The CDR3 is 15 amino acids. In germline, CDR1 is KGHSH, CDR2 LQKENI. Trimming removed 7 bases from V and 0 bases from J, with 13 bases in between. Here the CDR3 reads CASFPDLSSGNTIYF. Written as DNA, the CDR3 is TGTGCCAGCTTCCCTGACTTGAGCTCTGGAAACACCATATATTTT.